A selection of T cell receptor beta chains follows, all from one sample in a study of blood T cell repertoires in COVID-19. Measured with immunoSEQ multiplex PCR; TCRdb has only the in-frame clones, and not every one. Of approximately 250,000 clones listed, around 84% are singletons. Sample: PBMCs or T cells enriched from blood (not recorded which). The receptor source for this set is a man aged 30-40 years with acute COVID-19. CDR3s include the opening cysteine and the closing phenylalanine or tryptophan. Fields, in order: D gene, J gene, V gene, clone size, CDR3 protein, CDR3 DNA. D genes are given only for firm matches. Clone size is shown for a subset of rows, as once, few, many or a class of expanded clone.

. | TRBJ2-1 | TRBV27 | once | CASSRRGDSNEQFF | TGTGCCAGCAGTAGGCGGGGGGACAGCAATGAGCAGTTCTTC
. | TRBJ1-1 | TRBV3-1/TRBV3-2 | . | CASSQDARRAFF | TGTGCCAGCAGCCAAGATGCGAGGCGAGCTTTCTTT
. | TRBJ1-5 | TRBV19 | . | CASSISIRAYQPQHF | TGTGCCAGTAGTATATCTATCAGGGCTTATCAGCCCCAGCATTTT
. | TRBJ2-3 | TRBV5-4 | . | CASSLGQGSTDTQYF | TGTGCCAGCAGCTTGGGGCAGGGGAGCACAGATACGCAGTATTTT
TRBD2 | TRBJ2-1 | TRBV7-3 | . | CASSLTLAGVYNEQFF | TGTGCCAGCAGCTTAACTCTAGCGGGAGTCTACAATGAGCAGTTCTTC
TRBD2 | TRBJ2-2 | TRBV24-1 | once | CATRSGRDTGELFF | TGTGCCACCAGAAGCGGGAGGGACACCGGGGAGCTGTTTTTT
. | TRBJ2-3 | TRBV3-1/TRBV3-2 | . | CASSPIRGYGTQYF | TGTGCCAGCAGCCCTATTAGGGGGTACGGTACGCAGTATTTT
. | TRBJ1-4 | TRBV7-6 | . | CASSSTAPATNEKLFF | TGTGCCAGCAGCTCGACTGCGCCTGCAACTAATGAAAAACTGTTTTTT
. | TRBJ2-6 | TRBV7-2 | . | CASSLSSAGAMSDVLTF | TGTGCCAGCAGCTTAAGTTCCGCCGGAGCGATGAGTGACGTCCTGACTTTC
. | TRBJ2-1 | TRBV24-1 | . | CATSDPPGQGHINEQFF | TGTGCCACCAGTGATCCCCCGGGACAAGGGCACATCAATGAGCAGTTCTTC
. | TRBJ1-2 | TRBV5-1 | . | CASSPQVLNYGYTF | TGTGCCAGCAGCCCACAGGTTTTAAACTATGGCTACACCTTC
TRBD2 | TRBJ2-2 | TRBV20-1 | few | CSASGASGTRGELFF | TGCAGTGCTAGTGGGGCTAGCGGCACCCGCGGGGAGCTGTTTTTT
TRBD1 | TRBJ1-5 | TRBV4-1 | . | CASSQVETGDQPQHF | TGCGCCAGCAGCCAAGTGGAGACAGGGGATCAGCCCCAGCATTTT
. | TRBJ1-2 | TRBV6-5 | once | CASSYTRQASGYTF | TGTGCCAGCAGTTACACAAGACAAGCCTCAGGCTACACCTTC
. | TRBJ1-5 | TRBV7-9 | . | CASSWEGSNQPQHF | TGTGCCAGCAGCTGGGAGGGTAGCAATCAGCCCCAGCATTTT
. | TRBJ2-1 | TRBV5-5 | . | CASSLAGPSEGQFF | TGTGCCAGCAGCTTGGCAGGACCCTCCGAGGGGCAGTTCTTC
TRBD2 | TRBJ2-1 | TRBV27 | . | CASSILAGGNNEQFF | TGTGCCAGCAGTATCCTAGCGGGAGGCAACAATGAGCAGTTCTTC
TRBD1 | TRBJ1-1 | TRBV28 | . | CATIQGVGSEAFF | TGTGCAACAATCCAGGGGGTGGGGTCTGAAGCTTTCTTT
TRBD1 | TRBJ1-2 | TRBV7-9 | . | CASSRIQQGASGYTF | TGTGCCAGCAGCAGGATACAACAGGGGGCGAGTGGCTACACCTTC
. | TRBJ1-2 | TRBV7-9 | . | CARSEVNGYTF | TGTGCCAGATCCGAGGTCAATGGCTACACCTTC
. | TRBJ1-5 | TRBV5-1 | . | CASSLRGGGQPQHF | TGCGCCAGCAGCTTGAGAGGTGGCGGTCAGCCCCAGCATTTT
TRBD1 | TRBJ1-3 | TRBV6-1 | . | CASSEIQGAFGNTIYF | TGTGCCAGCAGCGAAATACAGGGGGCATTTGGAAACACCATATATTTT